The entry below gives a single T cell receptor (beta chain) sequence along with its context. Its specific antigen is unknown. No quality values exist for individual bases; no much larger clone is one base distant. This sample is drawn from a study of blood T cell repertoires in COVID-19 (dated by TCRdb to 2019 to 2021). For the wider study: Collaborator samples came from the United States, Italy and Spain and covered acute and convalescent phases of COVID-19. The prospective study material was composed of cDNA or gDNA derived from T cells, B-cell-depleted T cells, or PBMCs. The dataset comprised deeply sampled blood TCRbeta repertoires from subjects exposed to, actively infected with, or recovered from COVID-19. A freely available public database, intended as a resource for researchers studying the immune response to SARS-CoV-2, is where the repertoires were released. The samples were drawn from two sources: the first 160 participants of the ongoing ImmuneRACE study, and 1,000 to 1,500 subjects contributed by 6 global collaborators. The sample metadata nearly always contained a de-identified subject ID, COVID-19 status, age in years and sex. Where available, HLA class I and class II types were obtained from metadata supplied by the sample provider rather than from assay-based typing. General findings and caveats noted by the study authors: Clinical and demographic metadata were provided uncurated, with the amount varying by source and participant.

The immunoSEQ Assay, a bias-controlled multiplex PCR, was used to amplify TCRbeta CDR3 regions from genomic DNA. Turning to the authors' computational methods: The number of nucleated cells in each sample was estimated from the amplification of reference gene primers within the assay. To quantify the absolute abundance of each unique TCRbeta CDR3 rearrangement, sequence reads were collapsed and filtered. For each sample, productive Simpson clonality was calculated as the square root of Simpson's diversity index over productive rearrangements. In its TCRdb copy, this immuneACCESS table keeps in-frame sequences only and misses some clones. Where compared with another copy, unresolved V genes explain less than half of these, and the others have no known cause. That table furnishes V, J and clone size, whereas the DNA furnished D and trimming. The sample table holds about 110,000 clones, of which around four fifths were seen once. The ten largest clones represent around 4.4% of the sample.

The collaborating institutions used their own protocols to collect whole blood in K2EDTA tubes. For TCRbeta analysis, collaborators shipped samples as frozen whole blood, isolated PBMCs, or DNA extracted from either of those sample types. Reading the germline V gene (reference sequence) gives CDR1 LNHDA and CDR2 SQIVND. There are 16 amino acids in the CDR3, from cysteine to phenylalanine inclusive. Only the CDR3 part of the read is kept: 48 bases, read in frame from the first base. V is pruned by 1 base and J by 3 bases, leaving 3 bases of the junction without a gene match. The chain is made from TRBV19 and TRBJ2-3; 11 bases in between match TRBD2. Material for sequencing was peripheral blood. This receptor was obtained from a man in his 70s with acute or convalescent COVID-19. The DNA sequence follows: TGTGCCAGTAGTATAGGTAGCGGGGGGGCAACAGATACGCAGTATTTT. Its protein product is CASSIGSGGATDTQYF.